Listed below are T cell receptor beta chains from one sample, sequenced in a study of T cells in Graves' hyperthyroidism and ophthalmopathy. Each CDR3 protein is one row after TCRdb ran MiXCR on the multiplex PCR reads. This sample has a few hundred thousand distinct CDR3 sequences; around a sixth occur once, and the top ten carry 35% to 50%. The specimen was blood. The source of these receptors is a man between 18 and 35 years old with Graves' ophthalmopathy. Both conserved end residues are part of each CDR3. The D gene is left open where the match is weak. Some rows have no size entry. The others give once, few or many, or a class for an expanded clone.

v_gene	j_gene	abundance	d_gene	CDR3aa	CDR3nt
TRBV7-9	TRBJ1-1	-	-	CASSLWGKDTEAFF	TGTGCCAGCAGCTTATGGGGGAAGGACACTGAAGCTTTCTTT
TRBV7-9	TRBJ1-5	few	TRBD1	CASSLATGASNQPQHF	TGTGCCAGCAGCTTAGCCACAGGGGCTAGCAATCAGCCCCAGCATTTT
TRBV4-2	TRBJ2-1	few	TRBD2	CASSQAHSGGANEQFF	TGTGCCAGCAGCCAAGCCCACAGCGGGGGGGCCAATGAGCAGTTCTTC
TRBV4-1	TRBJ2-7	many	TRBD2	CASSQGEGLAGEEQYF	TGCGCCAGCAGCCAAGGGGAAGGACTAGCGGGGGAGGAGCAGTACTTC
TRBV6-4	TRBJ1-1	-	TRBD1	CASSAPGGVTEAFF	TGTGCCAGCAGTGCCCCAGGGGGCGTCACTGAAGCTTTCTTT
TRBV4-1	TRBJ1-2	many	-	CASSQTTGLTDGYTF	TGCGCCAGCAGCCAAACCACAGGGCTCACAGATGGCTACACCTTC
TRBV7-9	TRBJ1-1	many	-	CASSFLGGTEAFF	TGTGCCAGCAGCTTTTTAGGGGGCACTGAAGCTTTCTTT
TRBV12-3/TRBV12-4	TRBJ2-1	many	-	CASSFSTANEQFF	TGTGCCAGCAGTTTCTCGACGGCTAATGAGCAGTTCTTC
TRBV27	TRBJ2-3	-	-	CASSYRATDTQYF	TGTGCCAGCAGTTATCGGGCCACAGATACGCAGTATTTT
TRBV19	TRBJ1-1	many	TRBD1	CASSMTGQAIPKAFF	TGTGCCAGTAGCATGACGGGACAGGCCATCCCGAAGGCTTTCTTT
TRBV12-3/TRBV12-4	TRBJ2-7	-	-	CASTQQGLYEQYF	TGTGCCAGCACCCAACAGGGTCTCTACGAGCAGTACTTC
TRBV5-1	TRBJ2-1	few	-	CASSVEPSSYNEQFF	TGCGCCAGCAGCGTGGAACCGAGCTCCTACAATGAGCAGTTCTTC
TRBV11-2	TRBJ2-7	few	TRBD1	CASSPDRGLREQYF	TGTGCCAGCAGCCCGGACAGGGGTTTGCGGGAGCAGTACTTC
TRBV29-1	TRBJ1-2	-	-	CSVEGDEGNGYTF	TGCAGCGTTGAGGGGGACGAAGGGAATGGCTACACCTTC
TRBV12-3/TRBV12-4	TRBJ2-7	many	-	CASSFGQTGYEQYF	TGTGCCAGCAGTTTCGGCCAAACTGGCTACGAGCAGTACTTC
TRBV18	TRBJ1-6	-	-	CASSGRGHDNSPLHF	TGTGCCAGCTCAGGGCGGGGACATGATAATTCACCCCTCCACTTT